This T cell receptor (beta chain) derives from a study of identical twins. The germline gives CDR1 DFQATT, CDR2 SNEGSKA (reference sequence). The V end lost 3 bases, the J end lost 0 bases, and 7 bases lay between the germline ends. This CDR3 has 13 amino acids. A universal primer binding site was introduced by template switching. The final cDNA contained unique molecular identifiers. TCRdb reanalysed the 5' RACE reads using MiXCR and keeps one entry per CDR3 protein. The top ten clones hold around 0.5% of a sample with about 550,000 distinct CDR3 sequences, more than 20% of them seen once. Study outcomes and limitations: In drawing conclusions, the study used cross-sectional statistical analysis and did not follow the same donors. In monozygotic twins, models underestimated the sharing of out-of-frame TCR alpha.

This clonotype came up a few times. As yet, its antigen is unknown. This same sample was also part of a study on yellow fever vaccine responses in identical twins. That work contributes: Twins showed a vaccine T cell response that reportedly seemed partly convergent, partly personalized.

V and J are TRBV20-1 and TRBJ2-3; weak D call: TRBD1 (5 bases). This TCR was sampled from a woman under 30 in good health. Material for sequencing was CD4+ T cells sorted from blood. The CDR3 DNA is TGCAGTGCTAGGGACAAGAGCACAGATACGCAGTATTTT. It is translated as CSARDKSTDTQYF.